This T cell receptor beta chain appears in the sequencing data of a study of CD8+CD57+ T cells in acquired aplastic anemia (dated by TCRdb to 2016 to 2019). Regarding the complete study: On average, sorted CD4+ and CD8+ cells yielded roughly 3.4 ug of extracted DNA, with a range of about 0.18 to 27.4 ug. Mean read counts for healthy donor samples were 9 million to 10.8 million for CD4+ cells and about 12 million for CD8+ cells. Paper-wide results and their limitations: Some 30 CD8+ CDR3 sequences were shared between patients and controls but appeared highly expressed in patients and within their immunodominant clones. No significant difference in CD8+ Simpson's diversity was found between patients and healthy controls (P=0.060).

Including the terminal cysteine and phenylalanine, the CDR3 comprises 14 residues. The retained sequence is limited to the CDR3, 42 bases, with the frame set at the first base. V lost 4 bases and J lost 0 bases; the stretch between them is 9 bases long. In the germline V gene, CDR1 corresponds to ENHRY and CDR2 to SYGVKD. In the study, sorted CD4+ and CD8+ blood T cells from patients with severe aplastic anemia and from healthy subjects underwent deep sequencing of TCR repertoires. Ficoll-Paque density gradient centrifugation was used to isolate peripheral blood mononuclear cells. Before DNA extraction, CD4+ and CD8+ T cells were sorted with FACS or magnetic beads. Genomic DNA was used as template for profiling of TCR beta VDJ combinations and CDR3 sequences. TCR repertoire sequencing was run on an Illumina HiSeq 2000. As for how the authors treated the data: Repertoire assessment relied on Simpson's diversity index, CDR3 size and DJ length profiles, and TRBV/TRBJ rearrangement plots. The most abundant DNA sequence in the deep sequencing data was defined as the immunodominant clone. CDR3 amino acid sequences were checked for sharing between subjects and were compared against published repertoires and the VDJdb database. TCRdb ran its own pipeline on the public reads, namely fastp trimming at Q25 and MiXCR clone calling, and kept in-frame beta chains. A single entry per CDR3 protein holds the most common genes and DNA from its merged rows. The authors' filters were not applied to this entry. The sample records some 220,000 distinct CDR3 sequences, approximately 35% of which are singletons. Of the sample, around 1.1% falls within the top ten clones.

This clonotype was seen at least ten times. This receptor's antigen is unknown. One base away there is no much larger clone; base qualities are not given. Sequencing used sorted CD4+, CD8+, or CD8+CD57+ T cells (not recorded which) from PBMCs. The clonotype was recovered from a human donor in good health, serving as a control. Recombination connected TRBV10-3 to TRBJ1-1; no D gene is confidently identified. The DNA is as follows: TGTGCCATCAGTGTCGGTGGGATGAACACTGAAGCTTTCTTT. This codes for CAISVGGMNTEAFF.